This is a list of T cell receptor beta chains from one sample in a study of cytomegalovirus exposure and HLA in healthy donors. Only in-frame clones appear in the TCRdb table, and some are missing; sequencing was by immunoSEQ multiplex PCR. The sample consists of around 120,000 clones, roughly 80% of them appearing once. What was sequenced was PBMCs. These receptors originate from a woman aged 40 to 55 in good health and CMV-seropositive. The CDR3 runs from the conserved cysteine through the conserved F or W. Fields, in order: V gene, clone size, J gene, D gene, CDR3 DNA, CDR3 protein. The D gene is left open where the match is weak. Some rows mark clone size as missing; the rest say once, few, many or name a class of expanded clone.

TRBV10-3	.	TRBJ2-1	TRBD1	TGTGCCACCGCACAGGGGGTTGAGCAGTTCTTC	CATAQGVEQFF
TRBV7-7	.	TRBJ2-5	TRBD2	TGTGCTAGCAGCTTACTAGCGGGGGGCCAAGAGACCCAGTACTTC	CASSLLAGGQETQYF
TRBV7-2	.	TRBJ2-7	TRBD2	TGTGCCAGCAGCCCACGGACTAGCGGGGGTGCAACCTCCTACGAGCAGTACTTC	CASSPRTSGGATSYEQYF
TRBV7-2	.	TRBJ2-1	TRBD1	TGTGCCAGCAGTCTCCGGGACAGGGGGTTGAATGAGCAGTTCTTC	CASSLRDRGLNEQFF
TRBV7-9	.	TRBJ2-2	.	TGTGCCAGCAGCTCCAGACAGTACGTCTCGAACACCGGGGAGCTGTTTTTT	CASSSRQYVSNTGELFF
TRBV5-6	.	TRBJ2-3	TRBD2	TGTGCCAGCAGCCGCAGACTAGCGGGGTTCCTAGATACGCAGTATTTT	CASSRRLAGFLDTQYF
TRBV29-1	once	TRBJ2-1	TRBD1	TGCAGCGTAGGGACAGGGAGGCACAATGAGCAGTTCTTC	CSVGTGRHNEQFF
TRBV7-8	once	TRBJ2-6	TRBD1	TGTGCCAGCAGCAGGACAGGGGGGCCCAACGTCCTGACTTTC	CASSRTGGPNVLTF
TRBV12-5	few	TRBJ1-1	.	TGTGCTAGTGGTTTTGCGGTGAACACTGAAGCTTTCTTT	CASGFAVNTEAFF
TRBV2	.	TRBJ2-2	TRBD1	TGTGCCAGCGCGGGACAGGGGAGTGCCACCGGGGAGCTGTTTTTT	CASAGQGSATGELFF
TRBV7-2	.	TRBJ2-1	.	TGTGCCAGCAGCTTAGCGCGAGAGACTGGGAGGAGGTTCTTC	CASSLARETGRRFF